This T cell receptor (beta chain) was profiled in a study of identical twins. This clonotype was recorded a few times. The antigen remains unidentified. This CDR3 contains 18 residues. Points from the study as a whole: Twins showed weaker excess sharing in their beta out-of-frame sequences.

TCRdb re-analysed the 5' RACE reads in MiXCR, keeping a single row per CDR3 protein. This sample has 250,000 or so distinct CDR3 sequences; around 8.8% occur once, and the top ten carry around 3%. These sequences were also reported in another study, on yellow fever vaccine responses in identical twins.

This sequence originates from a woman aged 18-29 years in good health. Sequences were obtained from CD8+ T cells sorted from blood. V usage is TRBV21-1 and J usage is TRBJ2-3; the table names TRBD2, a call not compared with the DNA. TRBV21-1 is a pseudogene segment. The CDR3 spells CASSKGQGLAPSTDTQYF. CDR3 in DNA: TGTGCCAGCAGCAAAGGGCAAGGACTAGCGCCAAGCACAGATACGCAGTATTTT.